In this sample, the clone carrying this T cell receptor beta chain turned up once. Trimming took 5 bases from V and 3 from J; bases not matched to a gene: 13. This CDR3 is built from 17 residues. Looked up from germline, CDR1 is MNHNY and CDR2 is SVGAGI (reference sequence). This specimen comes from a study of blood T cell repertoires in COVID-19. Study at large: The origin of the acute and convalescent COVID-19 samples was the United States, Italy and Spain. T cells, B-cell-depleted T cells, or PBMCs provided the cDNA or gDNA that served as material.

Original analysis: Nucleated cell number was recorded as an estimate derived from reference gene primer amplification. Profiling relied on immunoSEQ multiplex PCR, and the TCRdb table lists in-frame clones only, not all of them. V, J and clone size derive from that table, while D and trimming were established from the DNA sequence. Of approximately 240,000 clones in the sample, just under 85% were seen once. The sequenced material came from peripheral blood. The TCR comes from a man aged 50-59 years with acute or convalescent COVID-19. The chain recombines TRBV6-6 with TRBJ2-7; 10 positions match TRBD1. This chain's CDR3 is CASSPYSGGQGFYEQYF. CDR3 coding DNA: TGTGCCAGCAGTCCTTACTCGGGGGGACAGGGGTTCTACGAGCAGTACTTC.